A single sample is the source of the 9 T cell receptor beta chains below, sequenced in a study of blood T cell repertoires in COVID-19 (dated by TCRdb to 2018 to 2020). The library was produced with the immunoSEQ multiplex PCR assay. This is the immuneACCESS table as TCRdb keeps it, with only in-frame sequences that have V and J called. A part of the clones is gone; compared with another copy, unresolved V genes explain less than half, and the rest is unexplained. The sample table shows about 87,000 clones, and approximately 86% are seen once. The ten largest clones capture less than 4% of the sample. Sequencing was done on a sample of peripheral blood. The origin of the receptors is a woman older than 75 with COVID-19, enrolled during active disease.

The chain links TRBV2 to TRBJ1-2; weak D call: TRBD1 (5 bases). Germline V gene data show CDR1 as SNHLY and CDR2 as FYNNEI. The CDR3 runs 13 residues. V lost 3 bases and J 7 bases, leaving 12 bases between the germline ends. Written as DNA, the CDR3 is TGTGCCAGCAGTGACGGAGGGGCTACTGGCTACACCTTC. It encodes CASSDGGATGYTF.

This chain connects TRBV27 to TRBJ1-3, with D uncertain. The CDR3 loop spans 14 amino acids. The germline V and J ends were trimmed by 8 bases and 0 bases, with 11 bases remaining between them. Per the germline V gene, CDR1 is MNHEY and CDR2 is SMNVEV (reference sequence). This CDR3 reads CASRDVSSGNTIYF. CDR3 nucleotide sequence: TGTGCCAGCCGAGATGTAAGCTCTGGAAACACCATATATTTT.

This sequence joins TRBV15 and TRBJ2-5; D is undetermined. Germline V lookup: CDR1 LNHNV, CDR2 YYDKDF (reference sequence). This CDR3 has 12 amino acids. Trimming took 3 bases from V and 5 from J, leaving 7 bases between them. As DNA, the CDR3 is TGTGCCACCAGCAGGGCCTCGGAGACCCAGTACTTC. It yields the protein CATSRASETQYF.

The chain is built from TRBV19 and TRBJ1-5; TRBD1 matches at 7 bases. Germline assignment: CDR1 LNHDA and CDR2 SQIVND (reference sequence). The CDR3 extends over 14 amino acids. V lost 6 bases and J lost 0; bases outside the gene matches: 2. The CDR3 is CASRGQYSNQPQHF. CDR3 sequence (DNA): TGTGCCAGTAGGGGACAGTATAGCAATCAGCCCCAGCATTTT.

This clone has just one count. The CDR3 DNA follows: TGTGCCAGCTCACCACGTCTAGCGGGAGGCGGCCATGAGCAGTTCTTC. Protein: CASSPRLAGGGHEQFF. J is TRBJ2-1 and V is TRBV18, with TRBD2 matching 11 bases. J lost 8 bases, V lost 1 base, and 7 bases had no gene match. CDR1 and CDR2 from the germline V gene are KGHSH and LQKENI. The CDR3 extends over 16 amino acids. The variable domain in full, completed from reference TRBV18 and TRBJ2-1, reads NAGVMQNPRHLVRRRGQEARLRCSPMKGHSHVYWYRQLPEEGLKFMVYLQKENIIDESGMPKERFSAEFPKEGPSILRIQQVVRGDSAAYFCASSPRLAGGGHEQFFGPGTRLTVL.

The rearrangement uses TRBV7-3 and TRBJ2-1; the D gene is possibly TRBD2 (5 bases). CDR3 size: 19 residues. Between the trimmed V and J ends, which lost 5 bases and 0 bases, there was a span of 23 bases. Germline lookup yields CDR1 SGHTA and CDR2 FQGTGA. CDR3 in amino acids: CASSQPRGHHKSSYNEQFF. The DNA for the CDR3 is TGTGCCAGCAGCCAACCTCGAGGGCATCATAAGAGCTCCTACAATGAGCAGTTCTTC. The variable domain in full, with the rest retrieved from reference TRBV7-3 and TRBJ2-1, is GAGVSQTPSNKVTEKGKYVELRCDPISGHTALYWYRQSLGQGPEFLIYFQGTGAADDSGLPNDRFFAVRPEGSVSTLKIQRTERGDSAVYLCASSQPRGHHKSSYNEQFFGPGTRLTVL.

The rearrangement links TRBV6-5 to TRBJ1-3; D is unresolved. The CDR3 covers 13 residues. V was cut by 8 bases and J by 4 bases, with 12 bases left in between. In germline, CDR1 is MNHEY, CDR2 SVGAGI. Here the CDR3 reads CASRGGSGNTIYF. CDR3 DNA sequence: TGTGCCAGCCGGGGAGGCTCCGGAAACACCATATATTTT.

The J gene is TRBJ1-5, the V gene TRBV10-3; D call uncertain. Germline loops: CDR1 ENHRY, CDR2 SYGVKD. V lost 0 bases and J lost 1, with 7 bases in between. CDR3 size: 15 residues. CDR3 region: CAISESGVSNQPQHF. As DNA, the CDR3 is TGTGCCATCAGTGAGTCCGGGGTGAGCAATCAGCCCCAGCATTTT.

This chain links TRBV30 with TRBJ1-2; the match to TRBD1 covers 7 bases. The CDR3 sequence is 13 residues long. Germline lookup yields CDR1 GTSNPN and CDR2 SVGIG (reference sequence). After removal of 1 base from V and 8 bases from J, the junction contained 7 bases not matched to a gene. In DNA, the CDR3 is TGTGCCTGGAGTGGTAGGGGGCGCTTAGGCTACACCTTC. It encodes CAWSGRGRLGYTF.